A single sample is the source of the 30 T cell receptor beta chains below, sequenced in a study of shared clonotypes between healthy human individuals. Assay used: immunoSEQ multiplex PCR; TCRdb lists only in-frame clones, some missing. The table includes around 1.4 million clones, approximately 98.5% detected once. The specimen sequenced was naive CD4+ T cells sorted from blood. Documented subset: CD45RA+ positively selected. All receptors derive from a man younger than 45 in good health.

The chain has TRBV6-4 and TRBJ2-1, with 7 bases identical to TRBD1. After removal of 2 bases from V and 7 bases from J, the junction contained 8 bases not matched to a gene. The CDR3 loop spans 15 amino acids. The germline CDR1 and CDR2 sequences are MRHNA and SNTAGT. The DNA of the CDR3 is TGTGCCAGCAGTGACCCGAGCTTCAGGGGGAATGAGCAGTTCTTC. Translating gives CASSDPSFRGNEQFF.

V is TRBV10-3 and J is TRBJ2-1; tentatively, D is TRBD1 (7 bases). Per germline, CDR1 ENHRY and CDR2 SYGVKD. The CDR3 runs to 12 residues. Trimming shortened V by 10 bases and J by 5 bases, and 12 bases separated the two germline ends. CDR3 amino acids: CATGDRNNEQFF. The DNA of the CDR3 is TGTGCCACGGGGGACAGAAACAATGAGCAGTTCTTC.

V usage is TRBV7-2 and J usage is TRBJ1-1, with D possibly TRBD1 on 6 matching bases. The CDR3 sequence is 15 residues long. The V end was cut by 6 bases, the J end by 1 base, with 15 bases between. The germline V gene encodes CDR1 SGHTA and CDR2 FQGNSA. CDR3 amino acids: CASRNNRAQNTEAFF. The CDR3 nucleotides read TGTGCCAGCAGAAATAACAGGGCCCAGAACACTGAAGCTTTCTTT.

The chain joins TRBV10-1 to TRBJ2-1, with a weak D call TRBD1 (5 bases). The CDR3 length is 14 residues. Germline V gives CDR1 WNHNN, CDR2 SYGVQD (reference sequence). The germline V and J ends were trimmed by 4 bases and 8 bases, with 15 bases remaining between them. The CDR3 coding sequence is TGCGCCAGCAGTGGATCTAACAGGTTCCATGAGCAGTTCTTC. Translated, it gives CASSGSNRFHEQFF.

The V call is TRBV7-8, the J call TRBJ2-7, with 11 nucleotides matching TRBD2. J gave up 2 bases and V 1 base, and 4 bases lay outside the gene matches. CDR3 size: 16 residues. Germline assignment: CDR1 SGHVS and CDR2 FQNEAQ. The CDR3 sequence: CASSLVLAGGPYEQYF. CDR3 coding DNA: TGTGCCAGCAGCTTAGTGCTAGCGGGAGGCCCCTACGAGCAGTACTTC.

The chain uses TRBV5-8 and TRBJ2-3; D gene uncertain. Germline values: CDR1 SGHTS, CDR2 YDEGEE. The CDR3 has 13 residues. Trimming took 2 bases from V and 2 from J, leaving 6 bases between them. CDR3 protein: CASSLSHTDTQYF. For the CDR3, the DNA is TGTGCCAGCAGCTTATCCCACACAGATACGCAGTATTTT.

This chain uses TRBV29-1 with TRBJ2-7; possible D gene TRBD2, 5 bases. The V gene's germline CDR1 is SQVTM and CDR2 ANQGSEA. Trimming took 5 bases from V and 12 from J, leaving 11 bases between them. The CDR3 has 9 amino acids. The CDR3 DNA is TGCAGCGTTCCGGACTCCGCGTACTTC. Translation: CSVPDSAYF.

J is TRBJ1-1 and V is TRBV29-1; D gene uncertain. The germline CDR1 and CDR2 sequences are SQVTM and ANQGSEA. This CDR3 has 13 residues. The V gene lost 4 bases and the J gene lost 1 base, with 10 bases spanning the gap. Here the CDR3 DNA reads TGCAGCGTTGTTCGGGGATGGAACACTGAAGCTTTCTTT. It yields the protein CSVVRGWNTEAFF.

V usage is TRBV28 and J usage is TRBJ2-7; 7 bases fit TRBD1. The CDR3 covers 15 residues. Per the germline V gene, CDR1 is MDHEN and CDR2 is SYDVKM. Trimming cost V 4 bases and J 1 base; bases outside gene matches: 7. CDR3 DNA sequence: TGTGCCAGCAGTTCCGACAGGGTATATTCCTACGAGCAGTACTTC. The encoded protein is CASSSDRVYSYEQYF. The full variable domain, rest sourced from reference TRBV28 and TRBJ2-7, is DVKVTQSSRYLVKRTGEKVFLECVQDMDHENMFWYRQDPGLGLRLIYFSYDVKMKEKGDIPEGYSVSREKKERFSLILESASTNQTSMYLCASSSDRVYSYEQYFGPGTRLTVT.

The chain combines TRBV5-5 with TRBJ2-5; D could derive from TRBD1 or TRBD2 (6 bases each). The CDR3 has 15 amino acids. Germline assignment: CDR1 SGHKS and CDR2 YYEKEE (reference sequence). Between the trimmed V and J ends, which lost 0 bases and 5 bases, there was a span of 14 bases. The CDR3 protein is CASSLVRGGLETQYF. The DNA of the CDR3 is TGTGCCAGCAGCTTGGTCAGGGGAGGATTGGAGACCCAGTACTTC.

V gene TRBV18 combines with J gene TRBJ2-1; D is perhaps TRBD2 (6 bases). V lost 3 bases, J lost 9 bases, and 15 bases lay in between. Germline V gene data show CDR1 as KGHSH and CDR2 as LQKENI. This CDR3 is built from 14 residues. CDR3 loop: CASSPTPGDVEQFF. The DNA of the CDR3 is TGTGCCAGCTCACCTACCCCGGGGGACGTTGAGCAGTTCTTC. Combining the CDR3 with reference TRBV18 and TRBJ2-1 gives the whole variable domain NAGVMQNPRHLVRRRGQEARLRCSPMKGHSHVYWYRQLPEEGLKFMVYLQKENIIDESGMPKERFSAEFPKEGPSILRIQQVVRGDSAAYFCASSPTPGDVEQFFGPGTRLTVL.

The J gene is TRBJ2-2, the V gene TRBV27; 9 bases align to TRBD1. The germline CDR1 and CDR2 sequences are MNHEY and SMNVEV (reference sequence). Trimming removed 5 bases from V and 3 bases from J; junction bases left unmatched: 7. The CDR3 loop spans 16 amino acids. The DNA for the CDR3 is TGTGCCAGCAGTCACAGGGGGCGGGTTGACACCGGGGAGCTGTTTTTT. It specifies CASSHRGRVDTGELFF.

The J gene is TRBJ2-2, the V gene TRBV5-4; D call uncertain. The CDR3 extends over 14 amino acids. Germline lookup yields CDR1 SGHNT and CDR2 YYREEE (reference sequence). The V gene lost 1 base and the J gene lost 1 base, with 5 bases spanning the gap. As DNA, the CDR3 is TGTGCCAGCAGCTTGTGGGGGAACACCGGGGAGCTGTTTTTT. This codes for CASSLWGNTGELFF.

Note on this clone: This sample includes further DNA sequences coding for the same CDR3. J is TRBJ2-3 and V is TRBV27; a weak D match, TRBD2 (5 bases). The germline CDR1 and CDR2 sequences are MNHEY and SMNVEV (reference sequence). The CDR3 is 13 amino acids. Trimming pared 3 bases from V and 1 base from J, leaving 5 bases between. The CDR3 loop reads CASSLRGTDTQYF. CDR3 sequence (DNA): TGTGCCAGCAGTTTGCGGGGCACAGATACGCAGTATTTT.

The V gene is TRBV4-2, the J gene TRBJ2-7; D uncertain. The CDR3 length is 16 residues. V shed 0 bases and J shed 3 bases, with 15 bases lying between them. Germline V gene data show CDR1 as LGHNA and CDR2 as YNFKEQ. The CDR3 sequence: CASSQEVRGANYEQYF. As DNA, the CDR3 is TGTGCCAGCAGCCAAGAGGTCCGCGGCGCCAACTACGAGCAGTACTTC.

The rearrangement joins TRBV28 to TRBJ2-3; no firm D call. CDR1 and CDR2 (germline): MDHEN, SYDVKM. V lost 10 bases to trimming and J lost 2 bases, with 13 bases between them. The CDR3 runs 13 residues. The CDR3: CATQRRYTDTQYF. The CDR3 DNA sequence: TGTGCCACGCAAAGGCGGTACACAGATACGCAGTATTTT.

Regarding this clone: Distinct nucleotide sequences in the sample also encode this CDR3. The chain carries TRBV5-4 and TRBJ2-1; D call uncertain. The CDR3 consists of 12 residues. Trimming cost V 0 bases and J 6 bases, with 4 bases left between them. Germline V gene data show CDR1 as SGHNT and CDR2 as YYREEE (reference sequence). The DNA of the CDR3 is TGTGCCAGCAGCTTGGGAATCAATGAGCAGTTCTTC. Translating it yields CASSLGINEQFF.

The rearrangement links TRBV5-1 to TRBJ1-4, with D possibly matching TRBD1 (6 bases). The V gene's germline CDR1 is SGHRS and CDR2 YFSETQ. Trimming pared 4 bases from V and 7 bases from J, leaving 11 bases between. The CDR3 sequence is 13 residues long. The CDR3 sequence: CASSRQGSEKLFF. CDR3 DNA: TGCGCCAGCAGCCGGCAGGGGAGTGAAAAACTGTTTTTT.

This clone occurred once. The chain employs TRBV19 and TRBJ2-3, with 10 bases aligning to TRBD2. Looked up from germline, CDR1 is LNHDA and CDR2 is SQIVND (reference sequence). Losses at the gene ends were 5 bases for V and 4 bases for J; bases not matched to a gene: 6. CDR3 size: 15 residues. CDR3 bases: TGTGCCAGTAGTTATCTAGCGGGAGTCTCAGATACGCAGTATTTT. Translated: CASSYLAGVSDTQYF.

This chain connects TRBV27 to TRBJ1-1; maybe TRBD1 (5 bases). Germline CDR1 is MNHEY and CDR2 is SMNVEV (reference sequence). This CDR3 region has 13 residues. Between the trimmed V and J ends, which lost 5 bases and 0 bases, there was a span of 7 bases. The CDR3 DNA reads as TGTGCCAGCAGTAGGGGTTTGAACACTGAAGCTTTCTTT. Residues: CASSRGLNTEAFF.

V usage is TRBV6-1 and J usage is TRBJ2-3, with 7 positions matching TRBD1. V gave up 11 bases and J gave up 1 base; unmatched junction bases: 6. CDR1 and CDR2 from the germline V gene are MNHNS and SASEGT. The CDR3 runs 13 residues. The CDR3 protein is CAGRQGGTDTQYF. The CDR3 bases are TGTGCCGGACGACAGGGTGGCACAGATACGCAGTATTTT.

The V gene is TRBV2, the J gene TRBJ1-2; D unresolved. V was cut by 3 bases and J by 7 bases, with 9 bases left in between. Germline CDR1 reads SNHLY; CDR2 reads FYNNEI. This CDR3 spans 12 amino acids. CDR3 nucleotide sequence: TGTGCCAGCAGTGACCCTGGAGGTGGCTACACCTTC. Translation: CASSDPGGGYTF.

The chain links TRBV6-1 to TRBJ1-2; D unclear. Looked up from germline, CDR1 is MNHNS and CDR2 is SASEGT. This CDR3 is built from 10 residues. V gave up 3 bases and J gave up 8 bases, with 4 bases separating them. The CDR3 region has the DNA TGTGCCAGCAGTGACTGGGGCTACACCTTC. It codes for CASSDWGYTF.

The chain employs TRBV5-1 and TRBJ2-5, with 9 bases fitting TRBD1. Germline V gene sequence: CDR1 SGHRS, CDR2 YFSETQ. There are 14 residues in the CDR3. V trimming: 4 bases; J trimming: 5 bases; junction bases outside the gene matches: 6. The CDR3 coding sequence is TGCGCCAGCAGCCAAGGACAGGGGAAGGAGACCCAGTACTTC. Amino acids: CASSQGQGKETQYF.

The chain couples TRBV5-1 to TRBJ2-5, with 9 bases that match TRBD1. This CDR3 contains 15 residues. Losses at the gene ends were 3 bases for V and 4 bases for J; bases not matched to a gene: 7. The V gene's germline CDR1 is SGHRS and CDR2 YFSETQ. The CDR3 region is CASSYQTGGLETQYF. In DNA form, the CDR3 reads TGCGCCAGCAGCTACCAGACAGGGGGACTAGAGACCCAGTACTTC.

This chain uses TRBV6-6 with TRBJ1-5; D is ambiguous. The CDR3 spans 16 residues. With 2 bases removed from V and 0 bases from J, the gap between germline ends came to 11 bases. Germline V gene lookup returns CDR1 MNHNY and CDR2 SVGAGI (reference sequence). CDR3 in amino acids: CASSYGRGYSNQPQHF. The DNA for the CDR3 is TGTGCCAGCAGTTACGGTCGGGGTTATAGCAATCAGCCCCAGCATTTT.

V gene TRBV9 combines with J gene TRBJ2-1, with 8 bases identical to TRBD2. V lost 0 bases, J lost 1 base, and 6 bases stayed unmatched. CDR1 and CDR2 (germline): SGDLS, YYNGEE. The CDR3 is made up of 17 amino acids. The CDR3 nucleotides read TGTGCCAGCAGCGTAGGGATTAGCGGGAATTCCTACAATGAGCAGTTCTTC. Its translation is CASSVGISGNSYNEQFF.

V and J are TRBV7-3 and TRBJ2-1; 9 bases align to TRBD2. The germline V gene encodes CDR1 SGHTA and CDR2 FQGTGA. The V and J ends lost 5 bases and 9 bases, in that order; junction bases with no gene match: 8. The CDR3 length is 14 residues. The CDR3 loop is CASSPGLAPAEQFF. Here the CDR3 DNA reads TGTGCCAGCAGCCCGGGACTAGCCCCGGCTGAGCAGTTCTTC.

Concerning this clone: At the DNA level, this CDR3 is encoded by other sequences in the same sample as well. This rearrangement joins TRBV28 to TRBJ2-7; D is perhaps TRBD1 or TRBD2 (5 bases each). The V end was cut by 2 bases, the J end by 2 bases, with 7 bases between. Germline assignment: CDR1 MDHEN and CDR2 SYDVKM. The CDR3 length is 13 residues. The CDR3 loop is CASSLGGPYEQYF. DNA of the CDR3: TGTGCCAGCAGTTTAGGGGGTCCCTACGAGCAGTACTTC.

This clone appeared a single time. The chain has TRBV5-1 and TRBJ1-1; 7 positions agree with TRBD1. This CDR3 has 12 residues. V trimming: 3 bases; J trimming: 7 bases; junction bases outside the gene matches: 3. CDR1 SGHRS and CDR2 YFSETQ come from the germline V gene. CDR3: CASSSQGIEAFF. The CDR3, as DNA: TGCGCCAGCAGCTCACAGGGGATTGAAGCTTTCTTT.